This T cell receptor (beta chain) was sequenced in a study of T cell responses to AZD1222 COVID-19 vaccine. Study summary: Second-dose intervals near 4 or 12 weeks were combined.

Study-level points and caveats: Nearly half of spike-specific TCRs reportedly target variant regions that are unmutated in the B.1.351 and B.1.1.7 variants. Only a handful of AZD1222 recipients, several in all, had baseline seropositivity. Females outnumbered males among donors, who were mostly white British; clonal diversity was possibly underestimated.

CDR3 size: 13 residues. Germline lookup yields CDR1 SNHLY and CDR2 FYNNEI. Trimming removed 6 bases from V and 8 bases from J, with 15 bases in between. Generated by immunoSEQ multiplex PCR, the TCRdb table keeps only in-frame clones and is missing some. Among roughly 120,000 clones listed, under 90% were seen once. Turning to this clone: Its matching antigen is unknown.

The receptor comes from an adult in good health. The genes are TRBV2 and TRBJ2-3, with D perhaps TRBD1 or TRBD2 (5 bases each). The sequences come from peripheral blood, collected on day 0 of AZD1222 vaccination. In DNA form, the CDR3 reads TGTGCCAGCAGCCGCCGAGGGGTCGGTACGCAGTATTTT. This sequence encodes CASSRRGVGTQYF.